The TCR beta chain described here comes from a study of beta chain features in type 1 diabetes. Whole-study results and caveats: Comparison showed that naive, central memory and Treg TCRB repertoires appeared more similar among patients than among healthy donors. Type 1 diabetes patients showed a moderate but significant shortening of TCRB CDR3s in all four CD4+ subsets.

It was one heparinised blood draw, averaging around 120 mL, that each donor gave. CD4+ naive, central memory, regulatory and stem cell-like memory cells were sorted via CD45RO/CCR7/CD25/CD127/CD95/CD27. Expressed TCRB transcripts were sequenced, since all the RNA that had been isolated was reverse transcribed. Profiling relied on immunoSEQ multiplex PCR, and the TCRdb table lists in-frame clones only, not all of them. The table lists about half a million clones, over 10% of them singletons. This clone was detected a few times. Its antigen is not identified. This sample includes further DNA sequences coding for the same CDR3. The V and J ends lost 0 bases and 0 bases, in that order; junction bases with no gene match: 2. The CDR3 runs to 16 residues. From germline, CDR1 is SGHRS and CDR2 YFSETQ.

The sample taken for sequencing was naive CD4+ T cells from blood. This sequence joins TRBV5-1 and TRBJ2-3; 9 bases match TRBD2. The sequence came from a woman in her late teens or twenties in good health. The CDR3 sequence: CASSLGLAASTDTQYF. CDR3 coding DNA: TGCGCCAGCAGCTTGGGACTAGCGGCTAGCACAGATACGCAGTATTTT. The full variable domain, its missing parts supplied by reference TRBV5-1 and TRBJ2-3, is KAGVTQTPRYLIKTRGQQVTLSCSPISGHRSVSWYQQTPGQGLQFLFEYFSETQRNKGNFPGRFSGRQFSNSRSEMNVSTLELGDSALYLCASSLGLAASTDTQYFGPGTRLTVL.